A selection of T cell receptor beta chains follows, all from one sample in a study of CD8 T cells in Susac syndrome. TCRdb redid the calling of the immunoSEQ multiplex PCR reads with MiXCR, one entry per CDR3 protein. The profile shows some 170,000 distinct CDR3 sequences, approximately 94% of them singletons. The sample was CD4+ T cells from PBMCs. The source is a human donor in good health. CDR3s leave out the opening cysteine and the closing phenylalanine or tryptophan. The D gene is left open where the match is weak.

cdr3_aa j_call d_call v_call
ASREGNSNHPQH TRBJ1-5 . TRBV28
ACTSDRGAEAF TRBJ1-1 . TRBV30
ASSLMGQGYEQY TRBJ2-7 TRBD1 TRBV27
ASSLGQGNEAF TRBJ1-1 TRBD1 TRBV5-1
ATSSSASSYNEQF TRBJ2-1 . TRBV24-1
SVLWDTEAF TRBJ1-1 . TRBV29-1
SVEVVTSATQY TRBJ2-3 . TRBV29-1
ASSPQGANGNQPQH TRBJ1-5 TRBD1 TRBV5-1
ASSQSNHNEQF TRBJ2-1 . TRBV14
AEAPGLQEETQY TRBJ2-5 . TRBV28
SARYRGPPTGELF TRBJ2-2 . TRBV20-1
ASSQWEGPNQPQH TRBJ1-5 . TRBV6-5
ASSLGLAGPNTGELF TRBJ2-2 TRBD2 TRBV5-1
ASSLSLTTPYNEQF TRBJ2-1 . TRBV11-2
ASSLRGLVEKLF TRBJ1-4 . TRBV12-3/TRBV12-4
ASVWGETQY TRBJ2-5 . TRBV7-9
AYNRGNYGYT TRBJ1-2 . TRBV30
ASSSTDTTNEKLF TRBJ1-4 . TRBV28
ASRFREQDNEQF TRBJ2-1 . TRBV12-3/TRBV12-4
ASSRAGRQY TRBJ2-7 TRBD2 TRBV3-1
SAGQPTEAF TRBJ1-1 . TRBV20-1
ASSLARGACNEQF TRBJ2-1 . TRBV5-7
ASRGAGLAGVVQY TRBJ2-7 TRBD2 TRBV2
ASREDTGGVGYT TRBJ1-2 TRBD1 TRBV25-1
ASSYREGGRF TRBJ2-1 TRBD2 TRBV2
ASSLQGASYNEQF TRBJ2-1 TRBD1 TRBV7-2
ASSPVVQPTGAF TRBJ1-1 . TRBV18
ASSPIFRGRNYGYT TRBJ1-2 TRBD1 TRBV27
ASKAAPSGANVLT TRBJ2-6 . TRBV28
ASSGTTGLGEKLF TRBJ1-4 . TRBV9
ASSLAPQQNEQF TRBJ2-1 . TRBV7-8
SALPRRDRGRPNTGELF TRBJ2-2 TRBD1 TRBV29-1
ASKTWPGLASGSPVDEQF TRBJ2-1 TRBD2 TRBV23-1
ASSEWTLDQPQH TRBJ1-5 . TRBV2
SVFDRHLNTEAF TRBJ1-1 . TRBV29-1